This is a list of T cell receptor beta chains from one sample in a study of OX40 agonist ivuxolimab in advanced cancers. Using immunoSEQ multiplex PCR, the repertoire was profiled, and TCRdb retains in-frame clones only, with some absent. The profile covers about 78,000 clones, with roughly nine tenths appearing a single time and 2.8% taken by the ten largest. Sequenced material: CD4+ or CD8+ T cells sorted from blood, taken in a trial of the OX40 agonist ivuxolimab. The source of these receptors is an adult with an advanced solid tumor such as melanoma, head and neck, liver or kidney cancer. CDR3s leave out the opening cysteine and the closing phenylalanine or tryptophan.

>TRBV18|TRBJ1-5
ASSINRGNQPQH
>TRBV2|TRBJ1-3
AIPQETGGTIY
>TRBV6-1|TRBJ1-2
ASSEGNYGYT
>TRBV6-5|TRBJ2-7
ASSWPGGGQY
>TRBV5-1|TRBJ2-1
ASSLELAGGEQF
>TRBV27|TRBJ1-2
ASSPLQPGAYGYT
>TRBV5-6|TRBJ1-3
ASSLGLAGNTIY
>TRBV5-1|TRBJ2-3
ASSPGLAGTDTQY
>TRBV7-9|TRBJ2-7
ASSLEGRYEQY
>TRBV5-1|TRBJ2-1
ASSLLTSGGPNEQF
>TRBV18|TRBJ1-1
ASSPTRLNMNTEAF
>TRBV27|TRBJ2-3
ASTPRGTDTQY
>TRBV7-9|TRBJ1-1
ASSPGGARMNTEAF
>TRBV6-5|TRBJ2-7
ASSFGPSYEQY
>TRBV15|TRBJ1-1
ATSRPGRMANTEAF
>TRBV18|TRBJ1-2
ASSPGQGSLGGYT
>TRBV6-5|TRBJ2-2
ASSPNYLSYGELF